These T cell receptor beta chains were read from a single sample in a study of blood T cell repertoires in COVID-19. Sequenced by immunoSEQ multiplex PCR; TCRdb stores in-frame clones only, minus some. The sample lists about 190,000 clones, over 75% seen once, with approximately 13% in the top ten. The sample was peripheral blood. These receptors all stem from a man aged 50 to 60 who had recovered from COVID-19. The CDR3 runs from the conserved cysteine through the conserved F or W. The D gene is left open where the match is weak. A clone size is listed for some rows: how often the clone was seen (once, few, many), or a class if it is expanded.

D: TRBD2
V: TRBV3-1/TRBV3-2
size: NA
J: TRBJ2-7
CDR3: CASSQEMREPLF
DNA: TGTGCCAGCAGCCAAGAGATGCGGGAGCCTTTGTTC

D: TRBD2
V: TRBV3-1/TRBV3-2
size: few
J: TRBJ2-3
CDR3: CASSPSLTSGRADTQYF
DNA: TGTGCCAGCAGCCCGTCCCTGACTAGCGGGAGGGCAGATACGCAGTATTTT

D: TRBD1
V: TRBV19
size: NA
J: TRBJ2-3
CDR3: CASSSQDRVIDTQYF
DNA: TGTGCCAGTAGTAGTCAGGACAGGGTTATAGATACGCAGTATTTT

D: NA
V: TRBV15
size: NA
J: TRBJ2-2
CDR3: CATSRQKNTGELFF
DNA: TGTGCCACCAGCCGCCAGAAGAACACCGGGGAGCTGTTTTTT

D: NA
V: TRBV27
size: NA
J: TRBJ1-2
CDR3: CASSFAGRGGGYTF
DNA: TGTGCCAGCAGTTTTGCGGGGCGTGGAGGTGGCTACACCTTC

D: TRBD2
V: TRBV5-4
size: once
J: TRBJ2-1
CDR3: CASSPPGTRHNEQFF
DNA: TGTGCCAGCAGTCCACCCGGGACTAGACACAATGAGCAGTTCTTC

D: NA
V: TRBV4-1
size: NA
J: TRBJ2-5
CDR3: CASSQDHATGETQYF
DNA: TGCGCCAGCAGCCAAGACCACGCCACGGGAGAGACCCAGTACTTC

D: NA
V: TRBV6-1
size: NA
J: TRBJ2-1
CDR3: CASSDGGIFQNEQFF
DNA: TGTGCCAGCAGTGACGGCGGGATCTTTCAAAATGAGCAGTTCTTC

D: TRBD2
V: TRBV7-3
size: NA
J: TRBJ2-1
CDR3: CASSPLAASPNEQFF
DNA: TGTGCCAGCAGCCCACTAGCGGCGAGCCCCAATGAGCAGTTCTTC

D: TRBD1
V: TRBV2
size: NA
J: TRBJ1-2
CDR3: CASSQMDRGRGGYTF
DNA: TGTGCCAGCAGCCAGATGGACAGGGGGCGGGGTGGCTACACCTTC

D: NA
V: TRBV29-1
size: few
J: TRBJ1-2
CDR3: CSVPDRSGYTF
DNA: TGCAGCGTCCCAGACAGGTCGGGCTACACCTTC

D: TRBD2
V: TRBV30
size: NA
J: TRBJ2-7
CDR3: CACQPAGGAYEQYF
DNA: TGTGCCTGCCAGCCGGCGGGAGGGGCCTACGAGCAGTACTTC

D: TRBD2
V: TRBV19
size: NA
J: TRBJ2-1
CDR3: CASSIYPREGYNEQFF
DNA: TGTGCCAGTAGTATATATCCGCGGGAGGGCTACAATGAGCAGTTCTTC

D: NA
V: TRBV29-1
size: NA
J: TRBJ2-3
CDR3: CSVEGSTQDTQYF
DNA: TGCAGCGTTGAGGGGAGTACTCAAGATACGCAGTATTTT

D: NA
V: TRBV5-1
size: NA
J: TRBJ1-2
CDR3: CASRGDGYTF
DNA: TGCGCCAGCCGGGGAGATGGCTACACCTTC

D: NA
V: TRBV7-8
size: NA
J: TRBJ1-5
CDR3: CASSLGGGRNQPQHF
DNA: TGTGCCAGCAGCTTAGGGGGGGGCAGGAATCAGCCCCAGCATTTT

D: TRBD2
V: TRBV3-1/TRBV3-2
size: NA
J: TRBJ2-1
CDR3: CASTIAGHAYNEQFF
DNA: TGTGCCAGCACCATAGCGGGGCACGCCTACAATGAGCAGTTCTTC

D: NA
V: TRBV5-6
size: NA
J: TRBJ2-5
CDR3: CASTEVGAGETQYF
DNA: TGTGCCAGCACCGAGGTGGGGGCCGGGGAGACCCAGTACTTC

D: TRBD2
V: TRBV5-6
size: NA
J: TRBJ2-1
CDR3: CASSDRLAGVFISYNEQFF
DNA: TGTGCCAGCAGCGACCGACTAGCGGGAGTATTTATCTCCTACAATGAGCAGTTCTTC

D: NA
V: TRBV12-5
size: NA
J: TRBJ2-2
CDR3: CASGSWGLPGELFF
DNA: TGTGCTAGTGGATCCTGGGGGCTCCCCGGGGAGCTGTTTTTT

D: TRBD2
V: TRBV28
size: once
J: TRBJ2-5
CDR3: CASSFSGGGQETQYF
DNA: TGTGCCAGCAGTTTCTCCGGGGGGGGTCAAGAGACCCAGTACTTC

D: NA
V: TRBV4-1
size: NA
J: TRBJ2-7
CDR3: CASSQAPRGFYYEQYF
DNA: TGCGCCAGCAGCCAAGCCCCCAGGGGATTCTACTACGAGCAGTACTTC

D: NA
V: TRBV7-2
size: NA
J: TRBJ2-3
CDR3: CASSPGSGADTQYF
DNA: TGTGCCAGCAGCCCTGGATCCGGGGCAGATACGCAGTATTTT

D: TRBD2
V: TRBV3-1/TRBV3-2
size: NA
J: TRBJ2-2
CDR3: CASSQDGTSSTGELFF
DNA: TGTGCCAGCAGCCAAGATGGGACTAGTTCCACCGGGGAGCTGTTTTTT

D: NA
V: TRBV7-2
size: once
J: TRBJ2-1
CDR3: CASSLGQYNEQFF
DNA: TGTGCCAGCAGCTTAGGGCAGTACAATGAGCAGTTCTTC

D: TRBD2
V: TRBV6-5
size: NA
J: TRBJ2-2
CDR3: CASSLAGHTGELFF
DNA: TGTGCCAGCAGCCTAGCGGGCCACACCGGGGAGCTGTTTTTT

D: NA
V: TRBV5-4
size: once
J: TRBJ1-2
CDR3: CASSLDGASYGYTF
DNA: TGTGCCAGCAGCTTAGACGGAGCCTCCTATGGCTACACCTTC

D: TRBD1
V: TRBV18
size: NA
J: TRBJ1-5
CDR3: CASSPGQDNQPQHF
DNA: TGTGCCAGCTCACCAGGACAGGACAATCAGCCCCAGCATTTT

D: NA
V: TRBV6-6
size: once
J: TRBJ1-5
CDR3: CASSRRQVADQPQHF
DNA: TGTGCCAGCAGTAGAAGACAGGTTGCTGATCAGCCCCAGCATTTT

D: TRBD1
V: TRBV5-6
size: NA
J: TRBJ1-1
CDR3: CASSLGDRGRTEAFF
DNA: TGTGCCAGCAGCTTGGGGGACAGGGGTAGAACTGAAGCTTTCTTT

D: TRBD2
V: TRBV20-1
size: NA
J: TRBJ2-3
CDR3: CSASRGGRSGDTQYF
DNA: TGCAGTGCCAGTAGGGGCGGGAGAAGTGGAGATACGCAGTATTTT